The next 21 T cell receptor beta chains were all read from a single sample in a study of cytomegalovirus exposure and HLA in healthy donors (TCRdb year 2017). Library preparation was by the immunoSEQ multiplex PCR assay. A mixture of 60 forward primers for TCR Vbeta segments and 13 reverse primers for TCR Jbeta segments was used in the multiplex PCR. TCRdb limited this immuneACCESS table to in-frame rearrangements with V and J called. A share of clones is missing; checked studies link under half to unresolved V genes, and the rest is unexplained. For this sample the table gives 100,000 to 150,000 clones, of which nearly 85% were detected only once. The top ten hold roughly 1.2% of the sample. Sequencing input: PBMCs. Receptor source: a boy aged 5-17 years in good health and CMV-seronegative.

This chain joins TRBV5-4 and TRBJ1-1, with D unresolved. Trimming removed 0 bases at V and 0 bases at J, with 9 bases between. Germline lookup yields CDR1 SGHNT and CDR2 YYREEE (reference sequence). This CDR3 contains 15 residues. The CDR3: CASSLDRGLNTEAFF. The DNA for the CDR3 is TGTGCCAGCAGCTTGGACCGGGGTCTGAACACTGAAGCTTTCTTT. Complete variable domain (other parts from reference TRBV5-4 and TRBJ1-1): ETGVTQSPTHLIKTRGQQVTLRCSSQSGHNTVSWYQQALGQGPQFIFQYYREEENGRGNFPPRFSGLQFPNYSSELNVNALELDDSALYLCASSLDRGLNTEAFFGQGTRLTVV.

This clone was recorded a few times. This chain connects TRBV6-6 to TRBJ1-2; D is unresolved. Germline V gene sequence: CDR1 MNHNY, CDR2 SVGAGI (reference sequence). This CDR3 has 13 amino acids. Between the trimmed V and J ends, which lost 4 bases and 2 bases, there was a span of 8 bases. The CDR3 bases are TGTGCCAGCAGTTTACTGGTAAACTATGGCTACACCTTC. Protein product: CASSLLVNYGYTF.

This clone appeared a few times. This chain uses TRBV4-2 with TRBJ1-1; D may be TRBD1 (5 bases). The V and J ends lost 4 bases and 7 bases respectively, with 10 bases between them. This CDR3 is 12 amino acids long. Germline values: CDR1 LGHNA, CDR2 YNFKEQ. The CDR3 protein is CASSPEGREAFF. In DNA, the CDR3 is TGTGCCAGCAGCCCAGAGGGGCGTGAAGCTTTCTTT.

Comments on this clone: This CDR3 is also generated by other DNA sequences in the sample. The chain couples TRBV29-1 to TRBJ1-4, with a tentative D call TRBD1 (6 bases). V was trimmed by 5 bases and J by 8 bases, leaving 12 bases between them. Germline values: CDR1 SQVTM, CDR2 ANQGSEA. The CDR3 contains 12 residues. CDR3 in amino acids: CSVNREGEKLFF. The DNA of the CDR3 is TGCAGCGTTAACAGGGAAGGAGAAAAACTGTTTTTT.

This chain links TRBV11-2 with TRBJ2-3; D unresolved. V was shortened by 4 bases and J by 0 bases, with 17 bases between the two germline ends. Germline lookup yields CDR1 SGHAT and CDR2 FQNNGV. The CDR3 totals 17 residues. In nucleotides, the CDR3 is TGTGCCAGCAGCTCCACTCTTGGAAGCGCGAGCACAGATACGCAGTATTTT. This encodes CASSSTLGSASTDTQYF.

The chain recombines TRBV18 with TRBJ1-1; weak D call: TRBD1 (6 bases). Germline V CDR1 and CDR2: KGHSH, LQKENI. V dropped 5 bases and J dropped 0 bases, with 10 bases sitting between them. CDR3 size: 14 residues. The CDR3 bases are TGTGCCAGCTCAAGGACAGTTTTGAACACTGAAGCTTTCTTT. Its protein product is CASSRTVLNTEAFF.

The chain carries TRBV27 and TRBJ2-7, with a possible D match to TRBD1 (5 bases). Trimming pared 2 bases from V and 3 bases from J, leaving 11 bases between. The CDR3 sequence is 14 residues long. Germline assignment: CDR1 MNHEY and CDR2 SMNVEV (reference sequence). CDR3 sequence: CASSLHGQGYEQYF. The CDR3 DNA reads TGTGCCAGCAGTTTACACGGGCAGGGCTACGAGCAGTACTTC.

The chain has TRBV7-9 and TRBJ2-1; tentative D call: TRBD2 (6 bases). CDR1 is SEHNR and CDR2 is FQNEAQ in the germline V gene (reference sequence). This CDR3 has 15 amino acids. V lost 2 bases and J 5 bases, leaving 13 bases between the germline ends. The CDR3 DNA is TGTGCCAGCAGCTTACCGACTAGGACCCACAATGAGCAGTTCTTC. This gives the protein CASSLPTRTHNEQFF.

This clone was detected only a few times. This chain links TRBV5-1 with TRBJ2-5; 8 nucleotides align to TRBD2. The CDR3 extends over 14 amino acids. V shed 2 bases and J 4 bases; nucleotides not matched to a gene: 4. The V gene's germline CDR1 is SGHRS and CDR2 YFSETQ. The CDR3 nucleotides are TGCGCCAGCAGCTTTGAGAGCGGGAGAGAGACCCAGTACTTC. Its translation is CASSFESGRETQYF.

V usage is TRBV27 and J usage is TRBJ1-4, with a possible D match to TRBD1 (6 bases). Germline-derived CDR1 and CDR2 are MNHEY and SMNVEV (reference sequence). The CDR3 contains 13 residues. V was pared by 4 bases and J by 6 bases, with 9 bases between. CDR3 nucleotide sequence: TGTGCCAGCAGTTCAGGGGTGGATGAAAAACTGTTTTTT. This translates into CASSSGVDEKLFF. The variable domain in full, with the rest retrieved from reference TRBV27 and TRBJ1-4, is EAQVTQNPRYLITVTGKKLTVTCSQNMNHEYMSWYRQDPGLGLRQIYYSMNVEVTDKGDVPEGYKVSRKEKRNFPLILESPSPNQTSLYFCASSSGVDEKLFFGSGTQLSVL.

In DNA form, the CDR3 reads TGTGCCAGCAGCCAAGGGGAAAGGGGAGGCTCTAATGAAAAACTGTTTTTT. It is translated as CASSQGERGGSNEKLFF. The chain has TRBV4-2 and TRBJ1-4; tentative D call: TRBD1 (5 bases). V lost 1 base, J lost 3 bases, and 15 bases lay in between. The CDR3 sequence is 17 residues long. CDR1 and CDR2 from the germline V gene are LGHNA and YNFKEQ.

The chain joins TRBV7-8 to TRBJ1-4; D gene unclear. Germline V gives CDR1 SGHVS, CDR2 FQNEAQ. Trimming removed 5 bases at V and 8 bases at J, with 15 bases between. The CDR3 contains 14 residues. The CDR3 is CASSPVAGGEKLFF. Written as DNA, the CDR3 is TGTGCCAGCAGCCCTGTGGCGGGTGGGGAAAAACTGTTTTTT.

The V call is TRBV11-2, the J call TRBJ1-4, with D tentatively TRBD1 (6 bases). V dropped 5 bases and J dropped 3 bases, with 13 bases sitting between them. Germline CDR1 is SGHAT and CDR2 is FQNNGV. The CDR3 consists of 15 residues. CDR3 residues: CASSLPGQANEKLFF. CDR3 DNA sequence: TGTGCCAGCAGCCTCCCGGGACAAGCTAATGAAAAACTGTTTTTT.

This chain links TRBV6-5 with TRBJ2-7; D is unclear. The V end lost 2 bases, the J end lost 0 bases, and 11 bases lay between the germline ends. The CDR3 is made up of 15 amino acids. Germline assignment: CDR1 MNHEY and CDR2 SVGAGI. CDR3 residues: CASSYQAESSYEQYF. The CDR3 nucleotides are TGTGCCAGCAGTTACCAAGCCGAGAGCTCCTACGAGCAGTACTTC.

This clone was observed once. This chain uses TRBV4-2 with TRBJ2-7; 13 nucleotides line up with TRBD2. The CDR3 spans 13 residues. With V trimmed by 2 bases and J by 9 bases, 1 base remained unmatched. Per germline, CDR1 LGHNA and CDR2 YNFKEQ. The CDR3, as DNA: TGTGCCAGCAGCCAAAGACTAGCGGGAGGGCAGTACTTC. It codes for CASSQRLAGGQYF.

V usage is TRBV9 and J usage is TRBJ2-3, with 7 bases aligning to TRBD2. CDR3 length: 14 residues. Germline values: CDR1 SGDLS, CDR2 YYNGEE. With V trimmed by 2 bases and J by 6 bases, 6 bases remained unmatched. CDR3 in amino acids: CASSVLTSRDTQYF. In DNA form, the CDR3 reads TGTGCCAGCAGCGTCCTGACTAGCAGGGATACGCAGTATTTT.

The chain joins TRBV27 to TRBJ1-2; 10 positions match TRBD1. Germline V gene lookup returns CDR1 MNHEY and CDR2 SMNVEV (reference sequence). V shed 4 bases, J shed 4 bases, and the junction held 3 bases outside the gene matches. The CDR3 length is 14 residues. CDR3 sequence reads: CASSSGQGTYGYTF. In DNA, the CDR3 is TGTGCCAGCAGTTCGGGACAGGGGACCTATGGCTACACCTTC.

This chain links TRBV29-1 with TRBJ2-6; weak D call: TRBD1 (6 bases). The CDR3 covers 16 residues. Between the trimmed V and J ends, which lost 7 bases and 0 bases, there was a span of 16 bases. CDR1 and CDR2 from the germline V gene are SQVTM and ANQGSEA. The CDR3: CSAASGASSGANVLTF. The CDR3 DNA follows: TGCAGCGCTGCATCAGGGGCGAGCTCTGGGGCCAACGTCCTGACTTTC.

V usage is TRBV21-1 and J usage is TRBJ1-5; the table's D call, TRBD1, has no DNA check behind it. TRBV21-1 is noted as a pseudogene. This CDR3 region has 14 residues. This CDR3 reads CASSKVAGGQPQHF. CDR3 coding DNA: TGTGCCAGCAGCAAAGTGGCAGGGGGACAGCCCCAGCATTTT.

This sequence joins TRBV7-9 and TRBJ1-5; D not resolved. The CDR3 length is 16 residues. Per germline, CDR1 SEHNR and CDR2 FQNEAQ (reference sequence). The V gene lost 5 bases and the J gene lost 3 bases, with 17 bases spanning the gap. The CDR3 is CASSDIRVTSNQPQHF. The CDR3 nucleotides read TGTGCCAGCAGCGATATTCGTGTGACATCCAATCAGCCCCAGCATTTT.

The chain combines TRBV6-1 with TRBJ2-1, with 7 bases that match TRBD1. Germline CDR1 is MNHNS and CDR2 is SASEGT. V shed 2 bases and J 6 bases; nucleotides not matched to a gene: 7. CDR3 length equals 15 residues. The CDR3 spells CASSETGVLVNEQFF. DNA of the CDR3: TGTGCCAGCAGTGAAACAGGGGTATTGGTCAATGAGCAGTTCTTC.